This T cell receptor beta chain was recorded in a study of T cells in tuberculosis. About the study: This South African cohort compared adolescents with or without latent tuberculosis against adults with active tuberculosis.

Concerning this clone: Antigen unknown.

Germline lookup yields CDR1 SGHVS and CDR2 FNYEAQ. V was shortened by 2 bases and J by 7 bases, with 15 bases between the two germline ends. The CDR3 loop spans 15 amino acids. Findings and limits, study-wide: Cases with active tuberculosis were adults, while controls were adolescents.

TCRdb's copy holds only in-frame clones and misses some; the assay was immunoSEQ multiplex PCR. Of more than 30,000 clones in the sample, almost 95% are singletons; the top ten hold about 12%. On average about 100,000 T cells per donor were immunosequenced. The chain recombines TRBV7-6 with TRBJ2-1, with a weak D call TRBD2 (6 bases). Sequencing input: PBMCs. This clonotype was sampled from a donor aged 10-29 years with latent tuberculosis or without tuberculosis infection. Some clones in this sample may be carry-over from other donors' samples. CDR3 bases: TGTGCCAGCAGCTTAACAGGCGGGGCGTGGAATGAGCAGTTCTTC. This codes for CASSLTGGAWNEQFF.